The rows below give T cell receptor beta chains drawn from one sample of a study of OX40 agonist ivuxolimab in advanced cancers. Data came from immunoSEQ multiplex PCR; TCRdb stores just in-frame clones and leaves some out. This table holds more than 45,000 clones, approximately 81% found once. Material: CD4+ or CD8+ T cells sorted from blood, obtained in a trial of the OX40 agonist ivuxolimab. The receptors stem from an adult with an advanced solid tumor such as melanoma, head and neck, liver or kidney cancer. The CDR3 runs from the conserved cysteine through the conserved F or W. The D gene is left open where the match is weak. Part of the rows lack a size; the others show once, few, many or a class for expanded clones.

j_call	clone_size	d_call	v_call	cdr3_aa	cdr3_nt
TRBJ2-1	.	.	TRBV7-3	CASSSSAGGYNEQFF	TGTGCCAGCAGCTCATCAGCGGGCGGCTACAATGAGCAGTTCTTC
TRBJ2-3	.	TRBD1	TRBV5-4	CASSSRQGRTDTQYF	TGTGCCAGCAGCTCCCGACAGGGGCGGACAGATACGCAGTATTTT
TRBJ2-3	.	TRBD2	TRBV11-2	CASRPTSGYTDTQYF	TGTGCCAGCAGGCCCACTAGCGGATACACAGATACGCAGTATTTT
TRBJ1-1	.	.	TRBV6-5	CASSYSSRGGNTEAFF	TGTGCCAGCAGTTACTCCTCGAGGGGGGGGAACACTGAAGCTTTCTTT
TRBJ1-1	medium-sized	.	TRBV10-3	CAISDTQGNTEAFF	TGTGCCATCAGTGACACACAGGGGAACACTGAAGCTTTCTTT
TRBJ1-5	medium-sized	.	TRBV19	CASQPFGLGNQPQHF	TGTGCCAGCCAGCCTTTCGGGCTGGGCAATCAGCCCCAGCATTTT
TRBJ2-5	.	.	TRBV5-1	CASSPGTRETQYF	TGCGCCAGCAGCCCGGGTACGCGGGAGACCCAGTACTTC
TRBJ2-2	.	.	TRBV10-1	CASQPMTIGELFF	TGCGCCAGCCAGCCCATGACCATCGGGGAGCTGTTTTTT
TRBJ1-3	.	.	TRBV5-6	CASSPYGRETGNTIYF	TGTGCCAGCAGCCCCTACGGCAGGGAAACTGGAAACACCATATATTTT
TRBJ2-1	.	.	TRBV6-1	CASSEGWGGIRGEQFF	TGTGCCAGCAGTGAAGGGTGGGGCGGGATCCGTGGTGAGCAGTTCTTC
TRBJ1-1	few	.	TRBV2	CASRSWTEAFF	TGTGCCAGCAGGAGTTGGACTGAAGCTTTCTTT
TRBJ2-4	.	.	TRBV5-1	CASSLNGEGTAKNIQYF	TGCGCCAGCAGCCTCAATGGGGAAGGCACGGCCAAAAACATTCAGTACTTC
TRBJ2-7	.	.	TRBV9	CASSVAATSYEQYF	TGTGCCAGCAGCGTAGCGGCGACATCCTACGAGCAGTACTTC
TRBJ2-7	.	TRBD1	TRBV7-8	CASSLETGPYEQYF	TGTGCCAGCAGCTTAGAGACAGGGCCCTACGAGCAGTACTTC
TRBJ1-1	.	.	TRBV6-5	CASSYPGAENTEAFF	TGTGCCAGCAGTTACCCCGGGGCAGAGAACACTGAAGCTTTCTTT
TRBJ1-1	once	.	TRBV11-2	CASSTGTEAFF	TGTGCCAGCAGCACCGGGACAGAAGCTTTCTTT
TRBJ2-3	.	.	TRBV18	CASSLPSTDTQYF	TGTGCCAGCTCATTACCTAGCACAGATACGCAGTATTTT
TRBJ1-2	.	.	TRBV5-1	CASSLGGSGGYTF	TGCGCCAGCAGCTTGGGGGGATCCGGAGGCTACACCTTC
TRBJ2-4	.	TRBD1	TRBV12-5	CASGLVLGQAANIQYF	TGTGCTAGTGGTTTGGTGTTAGGACAGGCGGCAAACATTCAGTACTTC
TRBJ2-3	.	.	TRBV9	CASSVSPEGDTQYF	TGTGCCAGCAGCGTCTCCCCCGAGGGGGATACGCAGTATTTT
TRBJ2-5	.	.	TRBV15	CATSRDLGALAAGPETQYF	TGTGCCACCAGCAGAGATCTGGGGGCTCTAGCGGCCGGTCCTGAGACCCAGTACTTC
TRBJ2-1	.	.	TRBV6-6	CASRRQGGEQFF	TGTGCCAGCAGGCGACAGGGAGGGGAGCAGTTCTTC
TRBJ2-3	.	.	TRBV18	CASSPSSGPGDTQYF	TGTGCCAGCTCACCTAGTAGCGGCCCAGGGGATACGCAGTATTTT
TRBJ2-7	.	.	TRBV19	CASREGGSYEQYF	TGTGCCAGTAGGGAGGGAGGCTCCTACGAGCAGTACTTC
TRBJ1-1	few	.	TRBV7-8	CASSPLGHDTEAFF	TGTGCCAGCAGCCCGCTGGGACACGACACTGAAGCTTTCTTT
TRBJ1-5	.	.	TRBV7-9	CASSLGMGGDQPQHF	TGTGCCAGCAGCTTAGGGATGGGTGGGGATCAGCCCCAGCATTTT
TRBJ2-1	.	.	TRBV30	CAWSALTPSSYNEQFF	TGTGCCTGGAGTGCCCTGACTCCGTCGAGTTACAATGAGCAGTTCTTC
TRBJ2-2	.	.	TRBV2	CASSDEQTNTGELFF	TGTGCCAGCAGTGATGAACAAACGAACACCGGGGAGCTGTTTTTT
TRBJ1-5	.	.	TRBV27	CASSFLGQPQHF	TGTGCCAGCAGTTTCCTTGGTCAGCCCCAGCATTTT
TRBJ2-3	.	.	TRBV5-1	CASSPEGVVPDTQYF	TGCGCCAGCAGTCCTGAGGGGGTGGTCCCAGATACGCAGTATTTT
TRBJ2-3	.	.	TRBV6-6	CASSYLGLDTQYF	TGTGCCAGCAGTTACCTGGGTTTGGATACGCAGTATTTT
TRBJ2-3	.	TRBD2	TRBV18	CASSPGRDTDTQYF	TGTGCCAGCTCACCGGGGAGGGACACAGATACGCAGTATTTT
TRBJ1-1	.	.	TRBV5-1	CASSLDGGSTEAFF	TGCGCCAGCAGCTTGGATGGGGGGAGCACTGAAGCTTTCTTT
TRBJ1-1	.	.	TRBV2	CASTPEAWATEAFF	TGTGCCAGCACCCCGGAGGCGTGGGCCACTGAAGCTTTCTTT
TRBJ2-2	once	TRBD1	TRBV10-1	CASSPGQANTGELFF	TGCGCCAGCAGTCCGGGACAGGCGAACACCGGGGAGCTGTTTTTT
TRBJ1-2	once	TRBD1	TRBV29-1	CSGVTGSYGYTF	TGCAGCGGGGTGACAGGGAGCTATGGCTACACCTTC
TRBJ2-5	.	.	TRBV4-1	CASSRDFQETQYF	TGCGCCAGCAGCCGTGACTTCCAAGAGACCCAGTACTTC
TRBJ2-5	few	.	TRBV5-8	CASSLKGDPETQYF	TGTGCCAGCAGCTTGAAAGGGGACCCAGAGACCCAGTACTTC
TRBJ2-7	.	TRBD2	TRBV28	CASGLAGTSYEQYF	TGTGCCAGCGGACTAGCGGGGACATCCTACGAGCAGTACTTC
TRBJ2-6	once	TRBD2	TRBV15	CATSRLAGLLSGANVLTF	TGTGCCACCAGCAGACTAGCGGGGTTACTCTCTGGGGCCAACGTCCTGACTTTC
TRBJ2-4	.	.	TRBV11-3	CASSKGHWGNIQYF	TGTGCCAGCAGCAAGGGACACTGGGGGAACATTCAGTACTTC
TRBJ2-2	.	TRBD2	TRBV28	CASRPTGLAVMNTGELFF	TGTGCCAGCAGACCAACCGGACTAGCGGTAATGAACACCGGGGAGCTGTTTTTT
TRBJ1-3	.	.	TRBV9	CASSRDLGNTIYF	TGTGCCAGCAGCCGGGACCTTGGAAACACCATATATTTT
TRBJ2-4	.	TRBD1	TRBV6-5	CASSEGARWNIQYF	TGTGCCAGCAGCGAGGGGGCAAGATGGAACATTCAGTACTTC
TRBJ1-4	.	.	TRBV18	CASSPDRVQVTTNEKLFF	TGTGCCAGCTCACCTGATAGGGTGCAGGTGACAACTAATGAAAAACTGTTTTTT
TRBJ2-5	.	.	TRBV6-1	CASSEVPDFQETQYF	TGTGCCAGCAGTGAAGTCCCGGACTTTCAAGAGACCCAGTACTTC
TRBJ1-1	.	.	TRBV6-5	CASRDTNTEAFF	TGTGCCAGCAGGGACACGAACACTGAAGCTTTCTTT
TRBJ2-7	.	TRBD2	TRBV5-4	CASSSLGGNSYEQYF	TGTGCCAGCAGCTCGTTGGGGGGGAATTCCTACGAGCAGTACTTC
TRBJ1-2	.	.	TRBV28	CASSFKGYGYTF	TGTGCCAGCAGTTTTAAAGGGTATGGCTACACCTTC
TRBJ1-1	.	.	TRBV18	CASSYQGSTEAFF	TGTGCCAGCTCGTACCAGGGGAGCACTGAAGCTTTCTTT
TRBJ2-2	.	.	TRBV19	CASSWQGWSGELFF	TGTGCCAGTAGTTGGCAGGGGTGGTCCGGGGAGCTGTTTTTT